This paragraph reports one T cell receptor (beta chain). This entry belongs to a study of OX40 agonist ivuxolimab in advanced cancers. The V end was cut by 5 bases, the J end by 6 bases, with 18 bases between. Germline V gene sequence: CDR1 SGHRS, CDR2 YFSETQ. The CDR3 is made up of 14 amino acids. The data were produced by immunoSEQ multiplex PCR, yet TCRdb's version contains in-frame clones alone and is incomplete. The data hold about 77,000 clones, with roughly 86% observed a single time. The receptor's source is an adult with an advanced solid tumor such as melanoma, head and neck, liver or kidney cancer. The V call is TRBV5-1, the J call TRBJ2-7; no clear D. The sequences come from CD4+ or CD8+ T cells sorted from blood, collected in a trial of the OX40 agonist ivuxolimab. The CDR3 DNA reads TGCGCCAGCAGAAGGTACGAAGGGTCCGCCGAGCAGTACTTC. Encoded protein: CASRRYEGSAEQYF.